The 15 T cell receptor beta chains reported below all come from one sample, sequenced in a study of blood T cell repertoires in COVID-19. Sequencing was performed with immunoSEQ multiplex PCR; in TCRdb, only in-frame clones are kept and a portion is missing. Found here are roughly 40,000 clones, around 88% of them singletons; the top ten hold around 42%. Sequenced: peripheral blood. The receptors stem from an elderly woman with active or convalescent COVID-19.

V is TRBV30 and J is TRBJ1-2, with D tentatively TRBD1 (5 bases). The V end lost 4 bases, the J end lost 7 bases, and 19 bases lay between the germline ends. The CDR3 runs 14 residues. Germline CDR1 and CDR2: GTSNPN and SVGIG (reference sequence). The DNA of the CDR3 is TGTGCCTGGACTCCGGGACTCCTAGGGAGTGGCTACACCTTC. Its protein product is CAWTPGLLGSGYTF.

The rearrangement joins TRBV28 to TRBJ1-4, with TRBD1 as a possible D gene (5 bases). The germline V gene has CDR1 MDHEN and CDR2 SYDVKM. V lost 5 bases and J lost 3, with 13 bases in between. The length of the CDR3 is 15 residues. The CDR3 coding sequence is TGTGCCAGCAGTCTTTTAGGGGCGGCTAATGAAAAACTGTTTTTT. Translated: CASSLLGAANEKLFF.

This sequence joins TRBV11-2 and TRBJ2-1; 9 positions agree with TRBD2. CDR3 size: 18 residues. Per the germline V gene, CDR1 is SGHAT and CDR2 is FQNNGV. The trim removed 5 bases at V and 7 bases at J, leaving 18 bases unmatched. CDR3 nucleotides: TGTGCCAGCAGCCTGCGACTAAGTAGCGGGAGTCTCTCGAATGAGCAGTTCTTC. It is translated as CASSLRLSSGSLSNEQFF.

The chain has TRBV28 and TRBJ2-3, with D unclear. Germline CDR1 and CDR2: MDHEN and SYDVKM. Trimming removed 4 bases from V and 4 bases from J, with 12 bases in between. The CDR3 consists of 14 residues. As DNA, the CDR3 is TGTGCCAGCAGTTCGCTCACTCGGGCAGATACGCAGTATTTT. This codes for CASSSLTRADTQYF.

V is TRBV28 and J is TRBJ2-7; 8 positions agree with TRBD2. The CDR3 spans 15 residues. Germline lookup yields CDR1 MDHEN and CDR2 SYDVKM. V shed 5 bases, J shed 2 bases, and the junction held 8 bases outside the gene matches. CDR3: CASSPPAGVAYEQYF. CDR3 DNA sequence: TGTGCCAGCAGTCCCCCAGCGGGAGTTGCCTACGAGCAGTACTTC.

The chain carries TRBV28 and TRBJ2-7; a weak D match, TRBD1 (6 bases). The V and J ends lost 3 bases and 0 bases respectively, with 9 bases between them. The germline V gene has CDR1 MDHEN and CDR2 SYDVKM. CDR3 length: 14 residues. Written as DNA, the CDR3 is TGTGCCAGCAGTTTCTGGACAGCCTCCTACGAGCAGTACTTC. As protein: CASSFWTASYEQYF. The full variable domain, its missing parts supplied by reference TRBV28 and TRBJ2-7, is DVKVTQSSRYLVKRTGEKVFLECVQDMDHENMFWYRQDPGLGLRLIYFSYDVKMKEKGDIPEGYSVSREKKERFSLILESASTNQTSMYLCASSFWTASYEQYFGPGTRLTVT.

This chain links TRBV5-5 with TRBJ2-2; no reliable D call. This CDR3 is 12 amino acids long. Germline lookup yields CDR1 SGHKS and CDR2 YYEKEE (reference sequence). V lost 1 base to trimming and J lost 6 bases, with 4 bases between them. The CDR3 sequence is CASSLPPGELFF. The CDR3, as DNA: TGTGCCAGCAGCTTGCCTCCCGGGGAGCTGTTTTTT.

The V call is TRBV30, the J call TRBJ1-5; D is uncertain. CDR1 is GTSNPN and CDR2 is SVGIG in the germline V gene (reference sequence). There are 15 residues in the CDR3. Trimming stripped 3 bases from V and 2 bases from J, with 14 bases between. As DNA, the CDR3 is TGTGCCTGGAGCGTCCAGGTGGGAGGCAATCAGCCCCAGCATTTT. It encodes CAWSVQVGGNQPQHF. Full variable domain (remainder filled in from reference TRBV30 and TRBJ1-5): SQTIHQWPATLVQPVGSPLSLECTVEGTSNPNLYWYRQAAGRGLQLLFYSVGIGQISSEVPQNLSASRPQDRQFILSSKKLLLSDSGFYLCAWSVQVGGNQPQHFGDGTRLSIL.

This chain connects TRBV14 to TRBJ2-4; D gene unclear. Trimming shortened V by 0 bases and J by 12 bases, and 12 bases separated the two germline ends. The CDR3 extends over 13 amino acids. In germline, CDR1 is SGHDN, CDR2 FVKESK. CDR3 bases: TGTGCCAGCAGCCAAGATAACGGGTTTACTCAGTACTTC. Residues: CASSQDNGFTQYF.

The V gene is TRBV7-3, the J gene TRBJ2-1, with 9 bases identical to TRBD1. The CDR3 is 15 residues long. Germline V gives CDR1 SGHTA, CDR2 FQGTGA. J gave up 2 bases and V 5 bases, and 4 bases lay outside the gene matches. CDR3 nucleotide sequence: TGTGCCAGCAGCCCTGGACAGGGGCCCTACAATGAGCAGTTCTTC. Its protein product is CASSPGQGPYNEQFF.

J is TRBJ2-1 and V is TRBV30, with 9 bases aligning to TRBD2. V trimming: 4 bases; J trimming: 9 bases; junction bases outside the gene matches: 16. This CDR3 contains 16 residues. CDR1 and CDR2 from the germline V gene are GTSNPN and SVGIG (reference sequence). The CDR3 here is CAWTPKGLAGVGEQFF. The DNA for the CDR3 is TGTGCCTGGACCCCCAAGGGGTTAGCGGGAGTCGGTGAGCAGTTCTTC.

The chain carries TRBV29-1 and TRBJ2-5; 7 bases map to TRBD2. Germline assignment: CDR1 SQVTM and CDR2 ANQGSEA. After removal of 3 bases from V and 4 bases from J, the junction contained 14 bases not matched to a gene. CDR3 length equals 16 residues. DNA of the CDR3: TGCAGCGTTGACGCCCCCTGGTGGGAGGGCCGAGAGACCCAGTACTTC. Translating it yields CSVDAPWWEGRETQYF.

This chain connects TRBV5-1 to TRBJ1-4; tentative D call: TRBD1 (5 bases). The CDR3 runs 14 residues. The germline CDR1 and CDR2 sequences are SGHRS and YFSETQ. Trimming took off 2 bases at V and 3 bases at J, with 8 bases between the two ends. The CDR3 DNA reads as TGCGCCAGCAGCTTCAGGGCTTCTAATGAAAAACTGTTTTTT. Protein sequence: CASSFRASNEKLFF.

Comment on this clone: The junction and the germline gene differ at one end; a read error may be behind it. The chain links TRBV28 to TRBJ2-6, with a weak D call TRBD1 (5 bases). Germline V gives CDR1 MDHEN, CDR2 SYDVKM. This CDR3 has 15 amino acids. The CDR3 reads CASSLPGQAASVLTF. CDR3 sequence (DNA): TGTGCCAGCAGTTTACCTGGACAAGCCGCCAGCGTCCTGACTTTC.

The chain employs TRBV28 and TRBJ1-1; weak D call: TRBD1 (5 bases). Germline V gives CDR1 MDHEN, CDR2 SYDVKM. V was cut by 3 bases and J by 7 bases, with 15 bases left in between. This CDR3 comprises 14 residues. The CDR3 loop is CASSLGQLRGEAFF. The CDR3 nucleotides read TGTGCCAGCAGTTTGGGGCAGCTTCGCGGTGAAGCTTTCTTT.